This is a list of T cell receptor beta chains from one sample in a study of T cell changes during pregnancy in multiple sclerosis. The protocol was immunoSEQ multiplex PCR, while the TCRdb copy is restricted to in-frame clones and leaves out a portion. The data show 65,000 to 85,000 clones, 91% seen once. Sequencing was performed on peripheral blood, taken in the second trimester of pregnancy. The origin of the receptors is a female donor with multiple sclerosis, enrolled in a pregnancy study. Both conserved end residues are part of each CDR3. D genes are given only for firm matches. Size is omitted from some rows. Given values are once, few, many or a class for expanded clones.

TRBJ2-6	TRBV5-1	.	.	CASSLVGGGPGANVLTF	TGCGCCAGCAGCTTGGTAGGGGGTGGGCCTGGGGCCAACGTCCTGACTTTC
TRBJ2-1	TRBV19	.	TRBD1	CASSISWTGAREQFF	TGTGCCAGTAGTATCTCTTGGACAGGGGCTAGAGAGCAGTTCTTC
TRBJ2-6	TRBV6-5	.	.	CASSSLPGAGANVLTF	TGTGCCAGCAGTTCCCTGCCAGGGGCTGGGGCCAACGTCCTGACTTTC
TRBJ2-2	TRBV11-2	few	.	CASSLFDTGELFF	TGTGCCAGCAGCTTATTCGACACCGGGGAGCTGTTTTTT
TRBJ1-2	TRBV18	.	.	CASSRLSGYGYTF	TGTGCCAGCTCACGCCTAAGCGGGTATGGCTACACCTTC
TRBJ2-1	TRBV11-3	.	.	CASSPGYSYNEQFF	TGTGCCAGCAGCCCAGGGTACTCCTACAATGAGCAGTTCTTC
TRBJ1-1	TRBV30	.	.	CAWGGAGGFRGRNTEAFF	TGTGCCTGGGGGGGGGCGGGGGGATTTCGTGGGAGGAACACTGAAGCTTTCTTT
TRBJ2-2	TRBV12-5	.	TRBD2	CASGLKFLRERLDTGELFF	TGTGCTAGTGGTTTGAAGTTCCTGCGGGAGAGGCTCGACACCGGGGAGCTGTTTTTT
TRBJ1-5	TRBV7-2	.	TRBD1	CASSLSQGGLNYQPQHF	TGTGCCAGCAGCTTATCCCAGGGGGGACTCAATTATCAGCCCCAGCATTTT
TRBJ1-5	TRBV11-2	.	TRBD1	CASSRPGGRNQPQHF	TGTGCCAGCAGCCGCCCAGGGGGCCGGAATCAGCCCCAGCATTTT
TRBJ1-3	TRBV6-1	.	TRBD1	CASSPGTGGNTIYF	TGTGCCAGCAGCCCCGGGACAGGTGGAAACACCATATATTTT
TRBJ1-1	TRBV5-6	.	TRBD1	CASSLPGQGLREAFF	TGTGCCAGCAGCTTACCGGGACAGGGGTTGCGTGAAGCTTTCTTT
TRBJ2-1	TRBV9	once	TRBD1	CASTPGQGFNEQFF	TGTGCCAGCACTCCGGGACAGGGCTTCAATGAGCAGTTCTTC
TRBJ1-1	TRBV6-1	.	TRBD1	CAITGVTRGTEAFF	TGTGCCATTACAGGGGTTACCCGGGGCACTGAAGCTTTCTTT
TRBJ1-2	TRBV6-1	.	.	CASSEPFRVSNYGYTF	TGTGCCAGCAGTGAACCCTTCAGGGTATCCAACTATGGCTACACCTTC
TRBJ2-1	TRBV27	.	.	CASSPGGTYNEQFF	TGTGCCAGCAGTCCAGGGGGGACCTACAATGAGCAGTTCTTC
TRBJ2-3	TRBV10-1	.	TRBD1	CASPLRQGAPDTQYF	TGCGCCAGCCCGTTACGACAGGGGGCCCCAGATACGCAGTATTTT
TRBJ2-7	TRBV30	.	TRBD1	CAWRPPGTGTYEQYF	TGTGCCTGGAGACCCCCCGGGACAGGAACCTACGAGCAGTACTTC
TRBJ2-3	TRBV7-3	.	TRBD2	CASSLEAVWSGGGSDTQYF	TGTGCCAGCAGCTTAGAAGCGGTTTGGAGCGGGGGGGGGTCAGATACGCAGTATTTT
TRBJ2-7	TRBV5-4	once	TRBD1	CASSPQTSDRDPYEQYF	TGTGCCAGCAGCCCTCAAACGAGCGACAGGGATCCTTACGAGCAGTACTTC
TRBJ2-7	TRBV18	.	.	CASSPFQGAGEYEQYF	TGTGCCAGCTCACCGTTTCAGGGGGCGGGAGAATACGAGCAGTACTTC
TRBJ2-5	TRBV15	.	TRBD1	CATSFRTGHGETQYF	TGTGCCACCAGCTTTCGGACAGGGCACGGAGAGACCCAGTACTTC
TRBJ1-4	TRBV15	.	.	CATSRDSLNEKLFF	TGTGCCACCAGCCGCGACAGTCTTAATGAAAAACTGTTTTTT
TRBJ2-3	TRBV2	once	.	CASSVEFGTDTQYF	TGTGCCAGCTCCGTGGAGTTTGGCACAGATACGCAGTATTTT
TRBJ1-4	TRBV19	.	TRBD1	CASRAGTGSTNEKLFF	TGTGCCAGTAGAGCCGGGACAGGCTCAACTAATGAAAAACTGTTTTTT
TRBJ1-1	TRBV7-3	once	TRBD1	CASSSGTENTEAFF	TGTGCCAGCAGTTCCGGGACAGAGAACACTGAAGCTTTCTTT
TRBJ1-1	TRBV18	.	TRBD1	CASSPPMDRAEAFF	TGTGCCAGCTCACCACCCATGGACAGGGCTGAAGCTTTCTTT
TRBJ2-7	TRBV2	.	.	CASSGDSHEQYF	TGTGCCAGCAGCGGCGACAGCCACGAGCAGTACTTC
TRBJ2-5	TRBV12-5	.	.	CASGSPGRSQETQYF	TGTGCTAGTGGGAGTCCAGGGCGTTCACAAGAGACCCAGTACTTC
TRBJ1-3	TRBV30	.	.	CAGGDPGNTIYF	TGTGCCGGAGGGGATCCTGGAAACACCATATATTTT
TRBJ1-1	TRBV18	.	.	CASSPKDYNTEAFF	TGTGCCAGCTCACCAAAGGACTATAACACTGAAGCTTTCTTT
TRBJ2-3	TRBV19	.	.	CASSLRLDSTDTQYF	TGTGCCAGTAGTCTCCGACTGGATAGCACAGATACGCAGTATTTT
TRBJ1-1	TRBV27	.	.	CASSLARDTMNTEAFF	TGTGCCAGCAGTTTAGCCCGGGACACCATGAACACTGAAGCTTTCTTT
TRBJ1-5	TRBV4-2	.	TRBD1	CASSQDRKGAGQPQHF	TGTGCCAGCAGCCAAGACCGAAAGGGGGCCGGGCAGCCCCAGCATTTT
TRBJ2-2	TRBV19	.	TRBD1	CASTQTGGAGGELFF	TGTGCCAGTACCCAGACAGGGGGCGCAGGCGGGGAGCTGTTTTTT
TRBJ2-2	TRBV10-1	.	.	CASSDTGRTGELFF	TGCGCCAGCAGTGACACAGGGAGAACCGGGGAGCTGTTTTTT
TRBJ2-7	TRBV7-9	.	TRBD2	CASSPRSGGYHEQYF	TGTGCCAGCAGCCCGCGGAGCGGGGGTTACCACGAGCAGTACTTC
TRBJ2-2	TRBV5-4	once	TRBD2	CASSLGGTGGLTGELFF	TGTGCCAGCAGCTTGGGCGGGACGGGGGGTCTCACCGGGGAGCTGTTTTTT
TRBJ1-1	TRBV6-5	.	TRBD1	CASRPTGGRGTEAFF	TGTGCCAGCAGACCTACAGGGGGCCGGGGCACTGAAGCTTTCTTT
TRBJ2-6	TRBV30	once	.	CAWSEVAGANVLTF	TGTGCCTGGAGTGAAGTAGCGGGGGCCAACGTCCTGACTTTC
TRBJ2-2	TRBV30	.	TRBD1	CAWSWTGATGELFF	TGTGCCTGGAGTTGGACAGGGGCCACCGGGGAGCTGTTTTTT
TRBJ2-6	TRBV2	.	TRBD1	CASSEGQVFDGANVLTF	TGTGCCAGCAGTGAGGGACAGGTCTTCGATGGGGCCAACGTCCTGACTTTC
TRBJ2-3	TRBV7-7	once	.	CASSLGLYTDTQYF	TGTGCCAGCAGCTTAGGACTCTACACAGATACGCAGTATTTT
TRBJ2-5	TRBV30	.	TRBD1	CAWSKGQSQETQYF	TGTGCCTGGAGTAAGGGACAGAGTCAAGAGACCCAGTACTTC